The clone carrying this TCR beta chain showed up many times. This sample stems from a study of human T cells and chemical hapten exposure. The CDR3 runs to 13 residues. Germline CDR1 is MNHNY and CDR2 is SVGAGI (reference sequence). Trimming stripped 6 bases from V and 2 bases from J, with 10 bases between. Documented time point: pre-sensitization, week 0. Documented treatment: therapeutic diphenylcyclopropenone sensitization with weekly scalp DPC. Total RNA came from unfractionated whole blood. MiXCR was run by TCRdb on the RACE reads, yielding one entry per CDR3 protein. The table lists 350,000 to 450,000 distinct CDR3 sequences, roughly 5.3% of them singletons.

This rearrangement joins TRBV6-6 to TRBJ2-5; D remains ambiguous. The receptor was derived from a woman in her fifties or sixties with alopecia areata. Some clones in this sample may be carry-over from other donors' samples. Sequences were derived from whole blood, sampled in connection with sensitization to the hapten diphenylcyclopropenone (DPC). The CDR3 is CASRPGSQETQYF. CDR3 nucleotide sequence: TGTGCCAGCAGGCCCGGGTCACAAGAGACCCAGTACTTC.